This TCR beta chain was profiled in a study of control samples from healthy donors and cancer patients. The trim removed 4 bases at V and 5 bases at J, leaving 7 bases unmatched. Germline V gene sequence: CDR1 KGHDR, CDR2 SFDVKD. This CDR3 is built from 15 residues. Sequenced by immunoSEQ multiplex PCR; TCRdb stores in-frame clones only, minus some. The sample shows about 89,000 clones, roughly nine tenths of them seen only once. The chain uses TRBV24-1 and TRBJ1-1; TRBD1 agrees at 9 bases. The TCR was taken from a man aged 25 to 40 in good health. What was sequenced was blood. Here the CDR3 reads CATSDPTGGETEAFF. The DNA of the CDR3 is TGTGCCACCAGTGACCCGACAGGGGGAGAGACTGAAGCTTTCTTT.